A single sample gave rise to the 28 T cell receptor beta chains below, sequenced in a study of CD8 T cells in ankylosing spondylitis. TCRdb called the 5' RACE reads again in MiXCR, with one record for every CDR3 protein. The repertoire holds tens of thousands of distinct CDR3 sequences, with less than 8.5% as singletons. The sequencing input was blood, either unsorted or a sorted T cell fraction (not recorded which). These receptors were obtained from a female donor with ankylosing spondylitis or in good health (not recorded which).

At least ten counts were recorded for this clonotype. V gene TRBV2 combines with J gene TRBJ2-3, with D unclear. CDR1 and CDR2 (germline): SNHLY, FYNNEI. The CDR3 is made up of 12 amino acids. Trimming left V 5 bases short and J 5 bases short, with 8 bases between. CDR3 sequence reads: CASSRLRDTQYF. The CDR3 DNA is TGTGCCAGCAGTCGGCTTAGAGATACGCAGTATTTT.

The table lists this clonotype with many counts. V is TRBV28 and J is TRBJ1-1; 10 bases align to TRBD1. V was clipped by 3 bases and J by 5 bases; unmatched bases: 9. The germline V gene has CDR1 MDHEN and CDR2 SYDVKM. The CDR3 consists of 16 residues. CDR3 sequence reads: CASSFFGTGVPTEAFF. CDR3 sequence (DNA): TGTGCCAGCAGTTTTTTCGGGACAGGGGTACCGACTGAAGCTTTCTTT. Supplemented by reference TRBV28 and TRBJ1-1, the full variable domain reads DVKVTQSSRYLVKRTGEKVFLECVQDMDHENMFWYRQDPGLGLRLIYFSYDVKMKEKGDIPEGYSVSREKKERFSLILESASTNQTSMYLCASSFFGTGVPTEAFFGQGTRLTVV.

This clonotype was recorded at least ten times. The rearrangement joins TRBV10-3 to TRBJ2-5, with D uncertain. Germline V lookup: CDR1 ENHRY, CDR2 SYGVKD. The CDR3 has 12 residues. V gave up 3 bases and J gave up 4 bases, with 6 bases separating them. The CDR3 sequence is CAISDVSETQYF. The CDR3 nucleotides are TGTGCCATCAGTGACGTTTCAGAGACCCAGTACTTC.

This clonotype showed up many times. The chain has TRBV6-1 and TRBJ2-1; tentative D call: TRBD1 (5 bases). Trimming removed 1 base at V and 4 bases at J, with 11 bases between. Looked up from germline, CDR1 is MNHNS and CDR2 is SASEGT. The CDR3 is 15 amino acids. CDR3 nucleotides: TGTGCCAGCAGTGAAGGGGGCCCGTTTTACAATGAGCAGTTCTTC. Translated, it gives CASSEGGPFYNEQFF.

This clonotype was found many times. V and J are TRBV5-1 and TRBJ1-4, with D possibly matching TRBD1 (5 bases). This CDR3 is built from 15 residues. Trimming removed 1 base at V and 0 bases at J, with 7 bases between. Looked up from germline, CDR1 is SGHRS and CDR2 is YFSETQ. The CDR3 is CASSLMGATNEKLFF. Here the CDR3 DNA reads TGCGCCAGCAGCTTGATGGGGGCAACTAATGAAAAACTGTTTTTT.

This clonotype was counted many times. This rearrangement joins TRBV3-1 to TRBJ2-1; possible D gene TRBD2, 5 bases. This CDR3 comprises 18 residues. From germline, CDR1 is LGHDT and CDR2 YNNKEL (reference sequence). Trimming took 4 bases from V and 1 from J, leaving 20 bases between them. CDR3 sequence (DNA): TGTGCCAGCAGCCCGACGAATTCCCTAGCAGGATCCTACAATGAGCAGTTCTTC. Protein product: CASSPTNSLAGSYNEQFF.

The chain combines TRBV6-2 or TRBV6-3 with TRBJ2-3; unclear D gene. Germline CDR1 is MNHEY and CDR2 is SVGEGT. Trimming left V 5 bases short and J 6 bases short, with 18 bases between. The CDR3 is 15 residues long. The CDR3 region has the DNA TGTGCCAGCAGTGGCCAGCGCCCAGTGCAGGATACGCAGTATTTT. It is translated as CASSGQRPVQDTQYF.

The rearrangement links TRBV5-1 to TRBJ2-2, with 9 bases aligning to TRBD2. Trimming took 3 bases from V and 4 from J; bases not matched to a gene: 7. This CDR3 is built from 16 residues. From germline, CDR1 is SGHRS and CDR2 YFSETQ. The CDR3 DNA reads TGCGCCAGCAGCTCCAGCGGGGGGCGGATCACCGGGGAGCTGTTTTTT. This sequence encodes CASSSSGGRITGELFF.

This clonotype has a handful of counts. V and J are TRBV9 and TRBJ1-6; possibly TRBD1 for D (6 bases). The ends were cut back, 0 bases at V and 2 bases at J, with 15 bases in the middle. This CDR3 is built from 18 residues. Germline CDR1 is SGDLS and CDR2 is YYNGEE. CDR3 bases: TGTGCCAGCAGCGTAGGACAAATTGGACAGCCCTATAATTCACCCCTCCACTTT. It translates to CASSVGQIGQPYNSPLHF.

J is TRBJ2-6 and V is TRBV29-1, with D perhaps TRBD1 or TRBD2 (6 bases each). The CDR3 contains 17 residues. Germline CDR1 and CDR2: SQVTM and ANQGSEA. Trimming cost V 3 bases and J 2 bases, with 17 bases left between them. The CDR3 loop is CSVDVGGDRTGANVLTF. CDR3 DNA sequence: TGCAGCGTTGATGTCGGGGGCGATCGAACTGGGGCCAACGTCCTGACTTTC.

This clonotype showed up many times. This chain uses TRBV7-6 with TRBJ2-1; 8 bases fit TRBD2. The CDR3 consists of 15 residues. Germline CDR1 reads SGHVS; CDR2 reads FNYEAQ. Trimming took 5 bases from V and 2 from J; bases not matched to a gene: 5. The CDR3 region is CASSKGGGTYNEQFF. CDR3 bases: TGTGCCAGCAGCAAAGGCGGGGGGACCTACAATGAGCAGTTCTTC.

This chain joins TRBV7-2 and TRBJ1-1; perhaps TRBD1 as D (5 bases). The germline CDR1 and CDR2 sequences are SGHTA and FQGNSA. The V end lost 5 bases, the J end lost 0 bases, and 10 bases lay between the germline ends. The CDR3 is made up of 14 amino acids. The chain's CDR3 is CASSRQHMNTEAFF. The CDR3 DNA reads TGTGCCAGCAGCCGACAGCACATGAACACTGAAGCTTTCTTT.

This clonotype showed up many times. V gene TRBV9 combines with J gene TRBJ2-5; tentatively, D is TRBD1 (6 bases). Per the germline V gene, CDR1 is SGDLS and CDR2 is YYNGEE. The CDR3 is made up of 15 amino acids. Trimming removed 4 bases from V and 2 bases from J, with 15 bases in between. This chain's CDR3 is CASSLRDKEQETQYF. In DNA form, the CDR3 reads TGTGCCAGCAGCCTAAGGGACAAGGAGCAAGAGACCCAGTACTTC.

This clonotype turned up a few times. This sequence joins TRBV20-1 and TRBJ1-1; a weak D match, TRBD1 (5 bases). This CDR3 has 14 amino acids. Per germline, CDR1 DFQATT and CDR2 SNEGSKA (reference sequence). Trimming took 1 base from V and 0 from J, leaving 9 bases between them. CDR3 amino acids: CSARVGTLNTEAFF. CDR3 sequence (DNA): TGCAGTGCTAGAGTCGGGACTTTGAACACTGAAGCTTTCTTT.

This clonotype was seen repeatedly, ten times or more. This CDR3 reads CASSFGGGETQYF. For the CDR3, the DNA is TGTGCCAGCAGTTTCGGGGGTGGAGAGACCCAGTACTTC. The gene calls are TRBV12-3 or TRBV12-4 and TRBJ2-5; a possible D gene is TRBD2 (6 bases). Trimming removed 3 bases from V and 4 bases from J, with 9 bases in between. CDR3 length: 13 amino acids.

This clonotype was seen many times. This chain connects TRBV2 to TRBJ1-1; 7 bases line up with TRBD1. The CDR3 is made up of 13 amino acids. Losses at the gene ends were 8 bases for V and 8 bases for J; bases not matched to a gene: 11. The germline gives CDR1 SNHLY, CDR2 FYNNEI. For the CDR3, the DNA is TGTGCCAGCCTCCGAGGACAGGTCCTGGAAGCTTTCTTT. Its translation is CASLRGQVLEAFF.

The V and J genes are TRBV5-1 and TRBJ1-5, with TRBD1 as a possible D gene (6 bases). The CDR3 has 14 amino acids. Germline CDR1 and CDR2: SGHRS and YFSETQ. Trimming took off 0 bases at V and 4 bases at J, with 8 bases between the two ends. The CDR3 loop is CASSLDQGNQPQHF. As DNA, the CDR3 is TGCGCCAGCAGCTTGGATCAGGGGAATCAGCCCCAGCATTTT.

This clonotype was seen repeatedly, ten times or more. The chain carries TRBV5-1 and TRBJ2-1, with D perhaps matching TRBD1 (5 bases). Germline-derived CDR1 and CDR2 are SGHRS and YFSETQ. CDR3 length: 15 residues. Trimming pared 0 bases from V and 1 base from J, leaving 8 bases between. Written as DNA, the CDR3 is TGCGCCAGCAGCTTGGCGCAGGGTTCCTACAATGAGCAGTTCTTC. This sequence encodes CASSLAQGSYNEQFF.

In this sample, this clonotype turned up many times. The rearrangement links TRBV5-1 to TRBJ2-5; 10 bases line up with TRBD1. Germline CDR1 and CDR2: SGHRS and YFSETQ. The CDR3 is made up of 16 amino acids. V trimming: 0 bases; J trimming: 5 bases; junction bases outside the gene matches: 7. CDR3 region: CASSLAGTGEGETQYF. DNA for the CDR3: TGCGCCAGCAGCTTGGCCGGGACAGGGGAGGGTGAGACCCAGTACTTC.

This clonotype has a count of ten or more. This rearrangement joins TRBV7-2 to TRBJ2-1, with D tentatively TRBD1 or TRBD2 (7 bases each). Deletions cut 4 bases from V and 0 bases from J, with 16 bases between. Looked up from germline, CDR1 is SGHTA and CDR2 is FQGNSA. CDR3 length: 17 amino acids. The CDR3 region is CASSSTQGGSSYNEQFF. The CDR3 nucleotides are TGTGCCAGCAGCTCAACTCAGGGGGGGAGCTCCTACAATGAGCAGTTCTTC. Full variable domain (missing parts from reference TRBV7-2 and TRBJ2-1): GAGVSQSPSNKVTEKGKDVELRCDPISGHTALYWYRQSLGQGLEFLIYFQGNSAPDKSGLPSDRFSAERTGGSVSTLTIQRTQQEDSAVYLCASSSTQGGSSYNEQFFGPGTRLTVL.

The chain employs TRBV7-9 and TRBJ1-1; tentative D call: TRBD1 (6 bases). V gave up 6 bases and J gave up 0 bases, with 14 bases separating them. Germline V gene data show CDR1 as SEHNR and CDR2 as FQNEAQ (reference sequence). The length of the CDR3 is 15 residues. The CDR3 protein is CASRRRGGVNTEAFF. The DNA for the CDR3 is TGTGCCAGCAGGAGAAGGGGGGGTGTGAACACTGAAGCTTTCTTT.

There are a few counts of this clonotype. J is TRBJ1-1 and V is TRBV7-9; maybe TRBD1 (5 bases). The V and J ends lost 1 base and 11 bases respectively, with 11 bases between them. Per germline, CDR1 SEHNR and CDR2 FQNEAQ (reference sequence). There are 12 residues in the CDR3. CDR3 protein: CASSLGAGHAFF. In DNA, the CDR3 is TGTGCCAGCAGCTTAGGGGCAGGGCACGCTTTCTTT.

This clonotype was detected many times. The chain recombines TRBV19 with TRBJ2-1, with D tentatively TRBD2 (5 bases). CDR3 length: 12 residues. Trimming shortened V by 3 bases and J by 8 bases, and 8 bases separated the two germline ends. Germline CDR1 reads LNHDA; CDR2 reads SQIVND (reference sequence). In DNA, the CDR3 is TGTGCCAGTAGTATCCCGAGGGATGAGCAGTTCTTC. It codes for CASSIPRDEQFF.

This clonotype came up many times. V usage is TRBV12-3 or TRBV12-4 and J usage is TRBJ2-7; 11 bases agree with TRBD1. The CDR3 contains 15 residues. Unmatched junction bases numbered 9, after V lost 5 bases and J lost 6 bases. CDR3 sequence reads: CASSPRDRGTVEQYF. The CDR3 bases are TGTGCCAGCAGTCCTAGGGACAGGGGGACCGTCGAGCAGTACTTC.

Turning to this clonotype: Germline is not matched at one junction end, which may reflect a read error. The V call is TRBV11-2, the J call TRBJ2-7; tentatively, D is TRBD2 (5 bases). The germline CDR1 and CDR2 sequences are SGHAT and FQNNGV. The length of the CDR3 is 12 residues. For the CDR3, the DNA is TGTGCCAGCAGCCTAGAGGGCTACGAGCAGTACTTC. Its protein product is CASSLEGYEQYF.

This clonotype was seen many times. The chain is built from TRBV20-1 and TRBJ2-5, with 7 nucleotides matching TRBD1. After removal of 3 bases from V and 4 bases from J, the junction contained 5 bases not matched to a gene. Germline V CDR1 and CDR2: DFQATT, SNEGSKA (reference sequence). This CDR3 has 13 residues. The CDR3 sequence: CSARNRQGETQYF. The CDR3 nucleotides are TGCAGTGCTAGGAATCGACAGGGAGAGACCCAGTACTTC.

In its sample, this clonotype was seen many times. This chain connects TRBV5-1 to TRBJ1-4; a weak D match, TRBD1 (5 bases). This CDR3 comprises 16 residues. Germline values: CDR1 SGHRS, CDR2 YFSETQ. Trimming took off 0 bases at V and 0 bases at J, with 9 bases between the two ends. Here the CDR3 DNA reads TGCGCCAGCAGCTTGGCAGGGCGATCAACTAATGAAAAACTGTTTTTT. This codes for CASSLAGRSTNEKLFF.

This clonotype was recorded many times. The chain is built from TRBV5-1 and TRBJ1-1; perhaps TRBD1 as D (6 bases). Germline CDR1 reads SGHRS; CDR2 reads YFSETQ. V shed 0 bases and J shed 7 bases, with 13 bases lying between them. This CDR3 is built from 14 residues. The CDR3 DNA reads as TGCGCCAGCAGCTTGGCCCTTAGGGGGGGTGAAGCTTTCTTT. The encoded protein is CASSLALRGGEAFF.